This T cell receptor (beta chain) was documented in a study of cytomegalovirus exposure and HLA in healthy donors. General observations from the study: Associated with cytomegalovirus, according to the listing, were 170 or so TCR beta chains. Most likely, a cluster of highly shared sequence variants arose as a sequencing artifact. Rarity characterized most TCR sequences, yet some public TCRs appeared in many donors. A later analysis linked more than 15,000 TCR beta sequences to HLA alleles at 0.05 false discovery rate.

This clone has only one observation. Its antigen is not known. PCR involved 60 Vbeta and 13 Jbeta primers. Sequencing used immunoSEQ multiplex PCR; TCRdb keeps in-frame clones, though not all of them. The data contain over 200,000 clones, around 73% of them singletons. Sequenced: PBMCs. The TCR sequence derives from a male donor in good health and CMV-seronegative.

CDR3 sequence: CASSEAAVLETQYF. The CDR3 region has the DNA TGTGCCAGCAGTGAAGCTGCAGTTCTTGAGACCCAGTACTTC. The rearrangement links TRBV2 to TRBJ2-5; D gene ambiguous. CDR1 and CDR2 (germline): SNHLY, FYNNEI. The CDR3 runs to 14 residues. V lost 0 bases and J lost 5, with 10 bases in between.